Following are 15 T cell receptor beta chains from one sample sequenced in a study of blood T cell repertoires in COVID-19. Sequenced by immunoSEQ multiplex PCR; TCRdb stores in-frame clones only, minus some. This repertoire shows approximately 110,000 clones, under 75% found once; its top ten account for approximately 6.2%. Sequencing used peripheral blood. These receptors originate from an elderly man with acute or convalescent COVID-19.

The chain joins TRBV5-4 to TRBJ1-6; D is uncertain. Trimming removed 4 bases at V and 5 bases at J, with 7 bases between. CDR3 length: 13 residues. The germline V gene encodes CDR1 SGHNT and CDR2 YYREEE (reference sequence). CDR3 DNA: TGTGCCAGCAGCCCCCTTGATAATTCACCCCTCCACTTT. This sequence encodes CASSPLDNSPLHF.

The rearrangement joins TRBV6-5 to TRBJ2-5; no reliable D call. The CDR3 spans 12 residues. CDR1 and CDR2 (germline): MNHEY, SVGAGI. Trimming stripped 6 bases from V and 4 bases from J, with 9 bases between. As DNA, the CDR3 is TGTGCCAGCAGGTCCCACGGAGAGACCCAGTACTTC. The encoded protein is CASRSHGETQYF.

V is TRBV6-5 and J is TRBJ1-4, with 7 bases that match TRBD1. CDR1 is MNHEY, CDR2 SVGAGI, per germline. The CDR3 sequence is 14 residues long. With 2 bases clipped from V and 8 bases from J, the junction kept 5 bases outside the gene matches. CDR3 bases: TGTGCCAGCAGTTACCTGACAGGGAGCGAAAAACTGTTTTTT. As protein: CASSYLTGSEKLFF.

This clone was recorded a few times. The rearrangement links TRBV28 to TRBJ1-6; 7 bases match TRBD1. The germline CDR1 and CDR2 sequences are MDHEN and SYDVKM. This CDR3 has 14 amino acids. Germline trimming cut 3 bases from V and 7 bases from J; bases unmatched to any gene: 3. The CDR3 protein is CASSFGTENSPLHF. CDR3 nucleotide sequence: TGTGCCAGCAGTTTTGGGACAGAGAATTCACCCCTCCACTTT.

The rearrangement joins TRBV5-1 to TRBJ2-7; 7 bases align to TRBD1. The V gene end was trimmed by 4 bases and the J gene end by 3 bases; junction bases not matched to a gene: 7. Germline values: CDR1 SGHRS, CDR2 YFSETQ. This CDR3 has 14 residues. The chain's CDR3 is CASSPSGQFYEQYF. The CDR3 bases are TGCGCCAGCAGCCCCTCGGGACAGTTCTACGAGCAGTACTTC.

The chain is built from TRBV19 and TRBJ2-7, with a weak D call TRBD2 (5 bases). V was pared by 5 bases and J by 6 bases, with 14 bases between. CDR1 and CDR2 (germline): LNHDA, SQIVND (reference sequence). The CDR3 is 13 residues long. CDR3 loop: CASSAERVGEQYF. The CDR3 DNA sequence: TGTGCCAGTAGTGCCGAGAGGGTTGGCGAGCAGTACTTC.

The chain joins TRBV20-1 to TRBJ2-7, with 8 nucleotides matching TRBD2. This CDR3 is 11 amino acids long. With V trimmed by 6 bases and J by 7 bases, 5 bases remained unmatched. The germline CDR1 and CDR2 sequences are DFQATT and SNEGSKA (reference sequence). The CDR3 DNA reads as TGCAGTGCGCGAAGACTAGCGGAGCAGTACTTC. The encoded protein is CSARRLAEQYF.

This chain links TRBV2 with TRBJ2-3, with D unclear. Germline V gives CDR1 SNHLY, CDR2 FYNNEI. Trimming took 7 bases from V and 0 from J, leaving 11 bases between them. The CDR3 spans 14 residues. CDR3 coding DNA: TGTGCCAGCAATCCAAGCACTAGCACAGATACGCAGTATTTT. Encoded protein: CASNPSTSTDTQYF.

Only a few counts were recorded for this clone. This CDR3 reads CASRASSNQPQHF. The CDR3 coding sequence is TGCGCCAGCAGGGCCTCTAGCAATCAGCCCCAGCATTTT. The rearrangement uses TRBV23-1 and TRBJ1-5, with unresolved D. TRBV23-1 is an ORF for which the function is uncertain. V lost 6 bases, J lost 0 bases, and 6 bases lay in between. This CDR3 region has 13 residues.

This rearrangement joins TRBV24-1 to TRBJ2-1; 8 bases fit TRBD2. The CDR3 sequence is 14 residues long. The V segment lost 12 bases and the J segment 9 bases; nucleotides outside the gene matches: 15. The germline V gene encodes CDR1 KGHDR and CDR2 SFDVKD. The CDR3 nucleotides are TGTGCCGCTGGGGGGCGGGAGGTTAATAGTGAGCAGTTCTTC. It encodes CAAGGREVNSEQFF.

J is TRBJ2-7 and V is TRBV12-3 or TRBV12-4, with D possibly being TRBD1 (5 bases). V was cut by 3 bases and J by 7 bases, with 13 bases left in between. This CDR3 spans 13 amino acids. The CDR3 DNA follows: TGTGCCAGCAGTTTGGATGGGGCCGGTGAGCAGTACTTC. Translating it yields CASSLDGAGEQYF.

Only a few counts were recorded for this clone. V usage is TRBV29-1 and J usage is TRBJ1-1; D remains ambiguous. From germline, CDR1 is SQVTM and CDR2 ANQGSEA. Trimming shortened V by 7 bases and J by 7 bases, and 22 bases separated the two germline ends. This CDR3 comprises 14 residues. The CDR3 nucleotides read TGCAGCGCCAGATCGGCGACCGGAGGAGGTGAAGCTTTCTTT. This translates into CSARSATGGGEAFF.

The chain carries TRBV6-2 or TRBV6-3 and TRBJ1-5; 8 bases agree with TRBD1. CDR3 length equals 15 residues. In germline, CDR1 is MNHEY, CDR2 SVGEGT. The V and J ends lost 5 bases and 6 bases, in that order; junction bases with no gene match: 9. The CDR3 sequence: CASSQPGTGFQPQHF. CDR3 coding DNA: TGTGCCAGCAGTCAACCAGGGACAGGCTTTCAGCCCCAGCATTTT.

This clone was observed at least ten times. Within the sample, other DNA sequences also encode this same CDR3. V and J are TRBV27 and TRBJ2-1, with no clear D. Germline lookup yields CDR1 MNHEY and CDR2 SMNVEV (reference sequence). The V end lost 3 bases, the J end lost 1 base, and 10 bases lay between the germline ends. The CDR3 covers 15 residues. CDR3 residues: CASSFIRSSYNEQFF. The CDR3, as DNA: TGTGCCAGCAGTTTCATTCGGTCGTCCTACAATGAGCAGTTCTTC.

DNA for the CDR3: TGTGCCTGGAGTGTTGAGGCTAGCGGCACAGATACGCAGTATTTT. Protein product: CAWSVEASGTDTQYF. The V gene is TRBV30, the J gene TRBJ2-3, with a weak D call TRBD2 (6 bases). Germline CDR1 and CDR2: GTSNPN and SVGIG (reference sequence). This CDR3 has 15 residues. V lost 0 bases, J lost 1 base, and 11 bases lay in between.